Below, 19 T cell receptor beta chains from the same sample are listed, as sequenced in a study of metastatic and nonmetastatic thyroid tumors. Each patient went into thyroid surgery without having received any treatment. Using MiXCR, TCRdb reanalyzed the PCR reads. Of fewer than 13,000 clones listed, about 12% are singletons. The sample was blood. The origin of the receptors is a female donor with papillary thyroid cancer or a benign thyroid nodule (not recorded which). Some clones in this sample may be carry-over from other donors' samples.

This clone was counted only a few times. Here the CDR3 omits its conserved ending phenylalanine or tryptophan, so a read error is the likely source. The gene calls are TRBV6-1 and TRBJ1-5; 7 nucleotides agree with TRBD1. The CDR3 consists of 14 residues. The V gene's germline CDR1 is MNHNS and CDR2 SASEGT. Trimming removed 6 bases from V and 12 bases from J; junction bases left unmatched: 14. CDR3 residues: CASSESGWDSGQHS. CDR3 coding DNA: TGTGCCAGCAGCGAAAGCGGTTGGGACAGTGGCCAGCATTCT.

This clone came up many times. The chain employs TRBV29-1 and TRBJ1-1, with D unresolved. The V and J ends lost 6 bases and 0 bases respectively, with 17 bases between them. The germline CDR1 and CDR2 sequences are SQVTM and ANQGSEA. This CDR3 spans 15 amino acids. CDR3 protein: CSVRAPRVLNTEAFF. DNA for the CDR3: TGCAGCGTCCGTGCACCGAGGGTCTTGAACACTGAAGCTTTCTTT.

The sample holds many counts of this clone. The chain uses TRBV4-1 and TRBJ1-1; D gene unclear. Germline assignment: CDR1 MGHRA and CDR2 YSYEKL. The CDR3 runs 16 residues. V shed 2 bases and J shed 0 bases, with 13 bases lying between them. The CDR3 DNA follows: TGCGCCAGCAGCCAATATTCTGGCGGGGTGAACACTGAAGCTTTCTTT. Translating gives CASSQYSGGVNTEAFF.

This clone was recorded many times. This rearrangement joins TRBV11-1 to TRBJ2-5; 7 bases agree with TRBD1. CDR3 length equals 15 residues. Germline loops: CDR1 SGHAT, CDR2 FQDESV (reference sequence). Trimming took 2 bases from V and 1 from J; bases not matched to a gene: 4. CDR3 DNA sequence: TGTGCCAGCAGCTTAAACACAGGGGCCCAAGAGACCCAGTACTTC. It is translated as CASSLNTGAQETQYF.

This clone was detected many times. The chain joins TRBV20-1 to TRBJ2-4, with D tentatively TRBD1 (6 bases). V lost 1 base and J lost 7, with 23 bases in between. Looked up from germline, CDR1 is DFQATT and CDR2 is SNEGSKA (reference sequence). This CDR3 has 17 residues. CDR3 region: CSARAPGTPFYGNIQYF. In DNA, the CDR3 is TGCAGTGCTAGAGCCCCTGGGACACCTTTCTATGGGAACATTCAGTACTTC.

This clone was observed at least ten times. The gene calls are TRBV4-1 and TRBJ2-3; D unresolved. V lost 5 bases and J 2 bases, leaving 5 bases between the germline ends. CDR3 length: 12 residues. Germline-derived CDR1 and CDR2 are MGHRA and YSYEKL. DNA for the CDR3: TGCGCCAGCAGCGGGCCCACAGATACGCAGTATTTT. Encoded protein: CASSGPTDTQYF.

This clone showed up many times. The chain joins TRBV5-1 to TRBJ2-3; tentatively, D is TRBD2 (6 bases). Trimming removed 3 bases from V and 3 bases from J, with 17 bases in between. The CDR3 totals 16 residues. In germline, CDR1 is SGHRS, CDR2 YFSETQ. The CDR3, as DNA: TGCGCCAGCAGCTCCGGGAGCGGGTGGGGGACAGATACGCAGTATTTT. Its translation is CASSSGSGWGTDTQYF. The full variable domain, in which reference TRBV5-1 and TRBJ2-3 provide the parts outside the CDR3, is KAGVTQTPRYLIKTRGQQVTLSCSPISGHRSVSWYQQTPGQGLQFLFEYFSETQRNKGNFPGRFSGRQFSNSRSEMNVSTLELGDSALYLCASSSGSGWGTDTQYFGPGTRLTVL.

The chain carries TRBV30 and TRBJ2-5; D possibly corresponds to TRBD2 (6 bases). V lost 3 bases, J lost 1 base, and 12 bases lay in between. CDR3 length: 14 amino acids. Germline V gene lookup returns CDR1 GTSNPN and CDR2 SVGIG (reference sequence). This CDR3 reads CAWSGGYFQETQYF. The CDR3 bases are TGTGCCTGGAGCGGGGGATACTTCCAAGAGACCCAGTACTTC.

This clone is termed medium-sized (0.01 to 0.1%). V and J are TRBV25-1 and TRBJ1-2; possible D gene TRBD1, 6 bases. The germline V and J ends were trimmed by 5 bases and 2 bases, with 6 bases remaining between them. This CDR3 is built from 12 residues. The germline CDR1 and CDR2 sequences are MGHDK and SYGVNS. CDR3 DNA sequence: TGTGCCAGCAGTCAGGGGAACTATGGCTACACCTTC. It encodes CASSQGNYGYTF.

Many counts were recorded for this clone. The chain combines TRBV3-1 with TRBJ2-5; the match to TRBD2 covers 9 bases. V trimming: 1 base; J trimming: 9 bases; junction bases outside the gene matches: 12. The CDR3 is 16 residues long. Germline loops: CDR1 LGHDT, CDR2 YNNKEL (reference sequence). The CDR3 DNA is TGTGCCAGCAGCCAAGGTTTTACTAGCGGGCTCGGGTCCCAGTACTTC. This sequence encodes CASSQGFTSGLGSQYF.

This clone ranks as medium-sized (0.01 to 0.1%). V usage is TRBV6-5 and J usage is TRBJ2-7; D is ambiguous. Per germline, CDR1 MNHEY and CDR2 SVGAGI. Trimming shortened V by 0 bases and J by 5 bases, and 11 bases separated the two germline ends. This CDR3 is built from 14 residues. As DNA, the CDR3 is TGTGCCAGCAGTTACTCCCGCTACGCGGACGAGCAGTACTTC. Translation gives CASSYSRYADEQYF.

This clone was seen a handful of times. The V gene is TRBV19, the J gene TRBJ1-1; D not certain. The CDR3 spans 11 residues. The V gene's germline CDR1 is LNHDA and CDR2 SQIVND (reference sequence). The CDR3 DNA sequence: TGTGACAGAAGTATTCGTGGCGAAGCTTTCTTT. It yields the protein CDRSIRGEAFF.

Judged by abundance, this clone is medium-sized. The chain recombines TRBV25-1 with TRBJ1-5; D perhaps matches TRBD1 (5 bases). Trimming cost V 10 bases and J 0 bases, with 10 bases left between them. The CDR3 is 13 residues long. Germline V gene sequence: CDR1 MGHDK, CDR2 SYGVNS. In DNA, the CDR3 is TGTGCCAAGGGGCAGATTAGCAATCAGCCCCAGCATTTT. It is translated as CAKGQISNQPQHF. The complete variable domain, with remaining parts taken from reference TRBV25-1 and TRBJ1-5, reads EADIYQTPRYLVIGTGKKITLECSQTMGHDKMYWYQQDPGMELHLIHYSYGVNSTEKGDLSSESTVSRIRTEHFPLTLESARPSHTSQYLCAKGQISNQPQHFGDGTRLSIL.

The rearrangement links TRBV30 to TRBJ2-6; possible D gene TRBD1, 5 bases. The CDR3 sequence is 17 residues long. In germline, CDR1 is GTSNPN, CDR2 SVGIG (reference sequence). The ends were cut back, 1 base at V and 0 bases at J, with 13 bases in the middle. CDR3 bases: TGTGCCTGGAGTGAAAAGGGGCCGAGCTCTGGGGCCAACGTCCTGACTTTC. Amino acid sequence: CAWSEKGPSSGANVLTF. Combining the CDR3 with reference TRBV30 and TRBJ2-6 gives the whole variable domain SQTIHQWPATLVQPVGSPLSLECTVEGTSNPNLYWYRQAAGRGLQLLFYSVGIGQISSEVPQNLSASRPQDRQFILSSKKLLLSDSGFYLCAWSEKGPSSGANVLTFGAGSRLTVL.

This clone came up many times. The chain uses TRBV29-1 and TRBJ2-3; TRBD2 matches at 8 bases. V trimming: 4 bases; J trimming: 4 bases; junction bases outside the gene matches: 4. The CDR3 totals 13 residues. The germline CDR1 and CDR2 sequences are SQVTM and ANQGSEA. Here the CDR3 reads CSVGSGSPDTQYF. CDR3 in DNA: TGCAGCGTTGGCAGCGGGAGCCCAGATACGCAGTATTTT.

Within the sample, this clone is medium-sized. This rearrangement joins TRBV7-3 to TRBJ1-2; the match to TRBD1 covers 7 bases. The CDR3 spans 16 residues. Trimming cost V 5 bases and J 8 bases; bases outside gene matches: 17. Germline-derived CDR1 and CDR2 are SGHTA and FQGTGA. CDR3 nucleotide sequence: TGTGCCAGCAGCGAACATATGGGACAGTACCCCGGCGGCTACACCTTC. Residues: CASSEHMGQYPGGYTF. The full variable domain, its missing parts supplied by reference TRBV7-3 and TRBJ1-2, is GAGVSQTPSNKVTEKGKYVELRCDPISGHTALYWYRQSLGQGPEFLIYFQGTGAADDSGLPNDRFFAVRPEGSVSTLKIQRTERGDSAVYLCASSEHMGQYPGGYTFGSGTRLTVV.

This clone was counted many times. The chain uses TRBV13 and TRBJ1-1, with D unresolved. CDR1 PRHDT and CDR2 FYEKMQ come from the germline V gene (reference sequence). CDR3 size: 12 residues. V dropped 9 bases and J dropped 5 bases, with 13 bases sitting between them. The CDR3 DNA follows: TGTGCCAGTGGAGCGGCCTGGACTGAAGCTTTCTTT. This gives the protein CASGAAWTEAFF. Combining the CDR3 with reference TRBV13 and TRBJ1-1 gives the whole variable domain AAGVIQSPRHLIKEKRETATLKCYPIPRHDTVYWYQQGPGQDPQFLISFYEKMQSDKGSIPDRFSAQQFSDYHSELNMSSLELGDSALYFCASGAAWTEAFFGQGTRLTVV.

This clone is labeled medium-sized. J is TRBJ1-2 and V is TRBV30, with D perhaps TRBD1 (5 bases). Germline V gene data show CDR1 as GTSNPN and CDR2 as SVGIG (reference sequence). The CDR3 is 14 amino acids. V was shortened by 0 bases and J by 4 bases, with 12 bases between the two germline ends. The CDR3 here is CAWSVLGQLYGYTF. CDR3 sequence (DNA): TGTGCCTGGAGTGTATTAGGACAACTCTATGGCTACACCTTC.

Many counts were recorded for this clone. The chain joins TRBV7-3 to TRBJ2-1, with D unresolved. V lost 3 bases, J lost 8 bases, and 14 bases lay in between. Germline V gene lookup returns CDR1 SGHTA and CDR2 FQGTGA. This CDR3 contains 14 residues. CDR3 loop: CASSFSGIGDEQFF. The CDR3 bases are TGTGCCAGCAGCTTTAGTGGCATCGGCGATGAGCAGTTCTTC.